The present T cell receptor (beta chain) was sequenced within a study of graft-versus-host responses after intestinal transplantation. Regarding the study as a whole: The authors found GvH clones in recipient marrow, some appearing first in ileum or blood.

Profiled with immunoSEQ multiplex PCR; TCRdb holds only in-frame clones, not every one. The profile shows about 94,000 clones, roughly nine tenths of them singletons. In its sample, this clone was seen once. Antigen: not known. Germline CDR1 SGHTA, CDR2 FQGNSA. Trimming left V 3 bases short and J 1 base short, with 9 bases between. The CDR3 runs to 14 residues. The clonotype was recovered from a human donor who received an intestinal transplant. The J gene is TRBJ1-1, the V gene TRBV7-2; unclear D gene. Sequences were derived from unstimulated CD8+ T cells sorted from spleen or lymph node cells, sampled before intestinal transplant. The CDR3: CASSFRRPNTEAFF. CDR3 nucleotides: TGTGCCAGCAGCTTTCGCAGGCCGAACACTGAAGCTTTCTTT.